The 6 T cell receptor beta chains reported below all come from one sample, sequenced in a study of T cells after yellow fever vaccination. TCRdb re-derived calls from the 5' RACE reads in MiXCR, one entry per CDR3 protein. Of 300,000 to 400,000 distinct CDR3 sequences in the sample, approximately 5.7% were seen once. Sequences were derived from PBMCs, sampled 5 days after the yellow fever booster vaccination. The receptors derive from a man aged 25-45 years who received the YFV17D yellow fever vaccine.

This clonotype was picked up a small number of times. The rearrangement links TRBV21-1 to TRBJ2-1; the table's D call of TRBD1 was not tested on the DNA. TRBV21-1 is deemed a pseudogene. The CDR3 has 9 residues. The CDR3 DNA follows: TGTGCCAGCTCATGGGCGGCGGCCTTC. This gives the protein CASSWAAAF.

The chain combines TRBV20-1 with TRBJ2-3, with D perhaps being TRBD1 or TRBD2 (6 bases each). This CDR3 has 16 amino acids. Between the trimmed V and J ends, which lost 1 base and 11 bases, there was a span of 25 bases. CDR1 DFQATT and CDR2 SNEGSKA come from the germline V gene (reference sequence). The CDR3 spells CSARAFEGLSRGEQYF. The CDR3 region has the DNA TGCAGTGCTAGAGCCTTTGAGGGACTCTCCAGGGGCGAGCAGTATTTT.

This clonotype was detected many times. The J gene is TRBJ2-5, the V gene TRBV20-1; a possible D gene is TRBD1 (5 bases). Trimming cost V 7 bases and J 5 bases, with 17 bases left between them. CDR3 length: 13 amino acids. Germline V lookup: CDR1 DFQATT, CDR2 SNEGSKA (reference sequence). The CDR3 region is CSVPDSYGETQYF. The CDR3 nucleotides are TGCAGTGTTCCAGACAGTTATGGGGAGACCCAGTACTTC.

Ten or more counts support this clonotype. V gene TRBV12-3 or TRBV12-4 combines with J gene TRBJ2-6, with D unresolved. The CDR3 loop spans 14 amino acids. V lost 6 bases to trimming and J lost 2 bases, with 8 bases between them. In nucleotides, the CDR3 is TGTGCCAGCAGGCCGGGCACTGGGGCCAACGTCCTGACTTTC. Translating it yields CASRPGTGANVLTF.

This clonotype appeared many times. This chain uses TRBV5-4 with TRBJ1-1, with a tentative D call TRBD1 (5 bases). Trimming removed 0 bases from V and 0 bases from J, with 6 bases in between. Germline values: CDR1 SGHNT, CDR2 YYREEE (reference sequence). This CDR3 comprises 14 residues. The CDR3 DNA reads TGTGCCAGCAGCTTGGGGGGGATGAACACTGAAGCTTTCTTT. Its protein product is CASSLGGMNTEAFF.

This clonotype was found a few times. V gene TRBV4-3 combines with J gene TRBJ2-1; 15 bases agree with TRBD2. From germline, CDR1 is LGHNA and CDR2 YSLEER. The trim removed 2 bases at V and 9 bases at J, leaving 14 bases unmatched. CDR3 size: 19 residues. Here the CDR3 reads CASSQHPRRTSGRGGEQFF. The CDR3 nucleotides are TGCGCCAGCAGCCAACATCCCCGAAGGACTAGCGGGAGGGGTGGTGAGCAGTTCTTC.